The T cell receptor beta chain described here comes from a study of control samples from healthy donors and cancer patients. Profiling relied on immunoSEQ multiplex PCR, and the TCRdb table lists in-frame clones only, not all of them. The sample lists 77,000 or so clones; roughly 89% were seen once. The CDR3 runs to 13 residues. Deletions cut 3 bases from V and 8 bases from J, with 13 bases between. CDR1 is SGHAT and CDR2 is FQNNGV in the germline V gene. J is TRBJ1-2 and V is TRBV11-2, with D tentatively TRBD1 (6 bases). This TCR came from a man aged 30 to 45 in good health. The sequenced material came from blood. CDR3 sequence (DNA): TGTGCCAGCAGCTTGGCAGGGGAATACGGCTACACCTTC. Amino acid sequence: CASSLAGEYGYTF. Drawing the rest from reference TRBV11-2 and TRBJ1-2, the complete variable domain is EAGVAQSPRYKIIEKRQSVAFWCNPISGHATLYWYQQILGQGPKLLIQFQNNGVVDDSQLPKDRFSAERLKGVDSTLKIQPAKLEDSAVYLCASSLAGEYGYTFGSGTRLTVV.